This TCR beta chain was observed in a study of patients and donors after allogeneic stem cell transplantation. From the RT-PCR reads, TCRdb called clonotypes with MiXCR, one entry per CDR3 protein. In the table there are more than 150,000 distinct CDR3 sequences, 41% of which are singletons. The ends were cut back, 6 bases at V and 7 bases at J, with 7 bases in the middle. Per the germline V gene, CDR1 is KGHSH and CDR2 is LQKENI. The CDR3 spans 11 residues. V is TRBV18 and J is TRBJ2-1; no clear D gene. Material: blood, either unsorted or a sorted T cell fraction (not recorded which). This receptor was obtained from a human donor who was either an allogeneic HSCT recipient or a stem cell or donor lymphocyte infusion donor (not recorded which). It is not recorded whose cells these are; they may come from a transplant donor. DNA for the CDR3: TGTGCCAGCTCCCCTAAAAATGAGCAGTTCTTC. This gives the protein CASSPKNEQFF. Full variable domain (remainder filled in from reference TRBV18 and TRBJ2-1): NAGVMQNPRHLVRRRGQEARLRCSPMKGHSHVYWYRQLPEEGLKFMVYLQKENIIDESGMPKERFSAEFPKEGPSILRIQQVVRGDSAAYFCASSPKNEQFFGPGTRLTVL.